These T cell receptor beta chains were read from a single sample in a study of T cell repertoires in cytomegalovirus infection. TCRdb analysed the reads with MiXCR anew, one entry per CDR3 protein. This sample has some 180,000 distinct CDR3 sequences; roughly 17% occur once, and the top ten carry approximately 25%. The sample taken for sequencing was CD8+ T cells from PBMCs. These receptor sequences come from a human donor in good health (CMV status not recorded). Some clones in this sample may be carry-over from other donors' samples. The CDR3 runs from the conserved cysteine through the conserved F or W. A D gene is named only where the DNA matches it firmly. Clone size appears in some rows only: once, few, many, or a class for an expanded clone.

D: TRBD2; size: -; V: TRBV10-3; J: TRBJ2-7; DNA: TGTGCCATCGATGCCCTTGGAACTAGCGACGAGCAGTACTTC; CDR3: CAIDALGTSDEQYF
D: -; size: -; V: TRBV29-1; J: TRBJ2-1; DNA: TGCAGCGTTGAAGGTATCTTGAGCTCCTACAATGAGCAGTTCTTC; CDR3: CSVEGILSSYNEQFF
D: -; size: few; V: TRBV15; J: TRBJ1-1; DNA: TGTGCCACCAGCAGAGATGCGGCGGGGGGCCGTGAAGCTTTCTTT; CDR3: CATSRDAAGGREAFF
D: -; size: few; V: TRBV6-5; J: TRBJ2-1; DNA: TGTGCCAGCAGTTACGGAGCGGTCAATGAGCAGTTCTTC; CDR3: CASSYGAVNEQFF
D: TRBD1; size: -; V: TRBV7-2; J: TRBJ1-4; DNA: TGTGCCAGCAGCTTAGCGGTCGAGGGACAGTGGGGAGAAAAACTGTTTTTT; CDR3: CASSLAVEGQWGEKLFF
D: TRBD1; size: -; V: TRBV6-6; J: TRBJ2-7; DNA: TGTGCCAGCAGTTACGGCAAGGAAAGAGACAGGGGCGAAGAGCAGTACTTC; CDR3: CASSYGKERDRGEEQYF
D: -; size: -; V: TRBV4-3; J: TRBJ2-7; DNA: TGCGCCAGCAGCCCCAGTCCGGGGCCCTCCTACGAGCAGTACTTC; CDR3: CASSPSPGPSYEQYF
D: -; size: -; V: TRBV7-9; J: TRBJ1-1; DNA: TGTGCCAGCAGGGGGCTGATGAACACTGAAGCTTTCTTT; CDR3: CASRGLMNTEAFF
D: -; size: few; V: TRBV2; J: TRBJ2-1; DNA: TGTGCCAGGCGGACTACCACATCCTACAATGAGCAGTTCTTC; CDR3: CARRTTTSYNEQFF
D: -; size: few; V: TRBV5-6; J: TRBJ1-6; DNA: TGTGCCAGCAGCCCGCGACAGAACTCCTATAATTCACCCCTCCACTTT; CDR3: CASSPRQNSYNSPLHF
D: TRBD1; size: few; V: TRBV12-3/TRBV12-4; J: TRBJ2-2; DNA: TGTGCCAGCAGTAGGGACAGTTACACCGGGGAGCTGTTTTTT; CDR3: CASSRDSYTGELFF
D: TRBD2; size: -; V: TRBV2; J: TRBJ2-1; DNA: TGTGCCAGCAGTGTCACTAGCGGGGGGAATATAAATGAGCAGTTCTTC; CDR3: CASSVTSGGNINEQFF
D: TRBD2; size: -; V: TRBV7-2; J: TRBJ2-5; DNA: TGTACCAGCAGCCCAGGGACTAGCCGAGAGACCCAGTACTTC; CDR3: CTSSPGTSRETQYF
D: -; size: few; V: TRBV10-3; J: TRBJ1-3; DNA: TGTGCCATCAGTGGTTCCAGCACGGGAAACACCATATATTTT; CDR3: CAISGSSTGNTIYF
D: -; size: few; V: TRBV29-1; J: TRBJ2-7; DNA: TGCAGCGTTGAAGACCCCCGGGACCCCTACGAGCAGTACTTC; CDR3: CSVEDPRDPYEQYF
D: TRBD1; size: -; V: TRBV6-6; J: TRBJ2-7; DNA: TGTGCCAGCAGTGATCCGGGACAGGGCTTCTACGAGCAGTACTTC; CDR3: CASSDPGQGFYEQYF
D: TRBD1; size: -; V: TRBV6-4; J: TRBJ1-2; DNA: TGTGCCAGCAGTGACTTCCCCTACTCCCGGACAGGGAAGGGTGGCTACACCTTC; CDR3: CASSDFPYSRTGKGGYTF
D: -; size: few; V: TRBV11-2; J: TRBJ2-5; DNA: TGTGCCAGCAGCTTAGAGGGGACTCCCACGCTGGAATTCCAAGAGACCCAGTACTTC; CDR3: CASSLEGTPTLEFQETQYF
D: TRBD1; size: -; V: TRBV29-1; J: TRBJ2-1; DNA: TGCAGCGGGGTGGACAGGGGCTACAATGAGCAGTTCTTC; CDR3: CSGVDRGYNEQFF
D: -; size: few; V: TRBV28; J: TRBJ1-5; DNA: TGTGCCAGCAGTCTCGGGACGGTTAGCAATCAGCCCCAGCATTTT; CDR3: CASSLGTVSNQPQHF
D: -; size: many; V: TRBV7-6; J: TRBJ2-1; DNA: TGTGCCAGCAGCCTTTCCTTGGGGGAGAAGATTTACAATGAGCAGTTCTTC; CDR3: CASSLSLGEKIYNEQFF
D: -; size: once; V: TRBV19; J: TRBJ1-1; DNA: TGTGCCAGTAGTATTATAGGGGGAGGGAGCACTGAAGCTTTCTTT; CDR3: CASSIIGGGSTEAFF
D: -; size: -; V: TRBV4-3; J: TRBJ2-5; DNA: TGCGCCAGCAGCCAAAAGGGAGAACCAGAGACCCAGTACTTC; CDR3: CASSQKGEPETQYF
D: TRBD1; size: -; V: TRBV9; J: TRBJ2-1; DNA: TGTGCCAGCAGCGTCGGGACAGGGGGAAGAATAAATGAGCAGTTCTTC; CDR3: CASSVGTGGRINEQFF
D: -; size: -; V: TRBV6-5; J: TRBJ2-2; DNA: TGTGCCAGCAGTTACTCCTCCGGGTCCGGGGAGCTGTTTTTT; CDR3: CASSYSSGSGELFF
D: -; size: few; V: TRBV20-1; J: TRBJ2-3; DNA: TGCAGTGCTAGTAGAGATACGCAGTATTTT; CDR3: CSASRDTQYF
D: -; size: -; V: TRBV6-6; J: TRBJ2-7; DNA: TGTGCCAGCAGTTACTCGATCTCCTACGAGCAGTACTTC; CDR3: CASSYSISYEQYF
D: -; size: -; V: TRBV4-3; J: TRBJ2-7; DNA: TGCGCCAGCAGCCAAGTAATAGCCGCACCCTACGAGCAGTACTTC; CDR3: CASSQVIAAPYEQYF
D: TRBD2; size: -; V: TRBV7-9; J: TRBJ2-2; DNA: TGTGCCAGCAGCCTTACTAGCGCCAGGGAGCTGTTTTTT; CDR3: CASSLTSARELFF
D: -; size: few; V: TRBV7-9; J: TRBJ1-1; DNA: TGTGCCAGCAGCCCAGGACAGGAAGCTTTCTTT; CDR3: CASSPGQEAFF
D: TRBD2; size: few; V: TRBV2; J: TRBJ2-1; DNA: TGTGCCACACGGAAGGGGGGGTCGGGGCTAGCGGGGGATAAGAGAACCCTCAATGAGCAGTTCTTC; CDR3: CATRKGGSGLAGDKRTLNEQFF
D: -; size: -; V: TRBV20-1; J: TRBJ2-3; DNA: TGCAGTGCCTTCAACGGGGGGCCGAATCCAGATACGCAGTATTTT; CDR3: CSAFNGGPNPDTQYF
D: -; size: few; V: TRBV12-3/TRBV12-4; J: TRBJ1-2; DNA: TGTGCCAGCAGTTTTTTTACGACCCGGACATACTATGGCTACACCTTC; CDR3: CASSFFTTRTYYGYTF
D: -; size: -; V: TRBV4-1; J: TRBJ2-3; DNA: TGCGCCAGCAGCCAAGATATTGTGGGTGCTACGCAGTATTTT; CDR3: CASSQDIVGATQYF
D: -; size: many; V: TRBV7-8; J: TRBJ2-7; DNA: TGTGCCAGCAGCTTAGGCGCACCCACTAACTACGAGCAGTACTTC; CDR3: CASSLGAPTNYEQYF
D: -; size: few; V: TRBV7-8; J: TRBJ1-5; DNA: TGTGCCAGCAGCTTAGACAGGATCCCGAGCAATCAGCCCCAGCATTTT; CDR3: CASSLDRIPSNQPQHF
D: -; size: few; V: TRBV12-3/TRBV12-4; J: TRBJ1-5; DNA: TGTGCCAGCAAGGACGGAAATCAGCCCCAGCATTTT; CDR3: CASKDGNQPQHF
D: -; size: -; V: TRBV6-2/TRBV6-3; J: TRBJ1-1; DNA: TGTGCCAGCAGCCAGGACCTCCCCAACGGTCCGATCAGGAAAAACACTGAAGCTTTCTTT; CDR3: CASSQDLPNGPIRKNTEAFF
D: -; size: few; V: TRBV12-3/TRBV12-4; J: TRBJ2-1; DNA: TGTGCCAGCAGTTCCCGAGACAGTATTTGGAATGAGCAGTTCTTC; CDR3: CASSSRDSIWNEQFF
D: TRBD2; size: few; V: TRBV28; J: TRBJ2-7; DNA: TGTGCCAGCAGACCCCCGCGACTAGCCGGGCCAAGGGACGAGCAGTACTTC; CDR3: CASRPPRLAGPRDEQYF
D: TRBD2; size: few; V: TRBV4-3; J: TRBJ2-1; DNA: TGCGCCAGCAGCCAAGAAGGGGAGGGACTGGGGGTCGATGAGCAGTTCTTC; CDR3: CASSQEGEGLGVDEQFF
D: -; size: few; V: TRBV7-2; J: TRBJ1-6; DNA: TGTGCCAGCAGCTTAGAGGGGACCGTTTTCAATTCACCCCTCCACTTT; CDR3: CASSLEGTVFNSPLHF
D: TRBD1; size: -; V: TRBV7-8; J: TRBJ1-1; DNA: TGTGCCAGCAGCGACAGGGTTTTCACTGAAGCTTTCTTT; CDR3: CASSDRVFTEAFF
D: TRBD2; size: -; V: TRBV27; J: TRBJ2-7; DNA: TGTGCCAGCACTCGGGGGGGGACACCCTACGAGCAGTACTTC; CDR3: CASTRGGTPYEQYF